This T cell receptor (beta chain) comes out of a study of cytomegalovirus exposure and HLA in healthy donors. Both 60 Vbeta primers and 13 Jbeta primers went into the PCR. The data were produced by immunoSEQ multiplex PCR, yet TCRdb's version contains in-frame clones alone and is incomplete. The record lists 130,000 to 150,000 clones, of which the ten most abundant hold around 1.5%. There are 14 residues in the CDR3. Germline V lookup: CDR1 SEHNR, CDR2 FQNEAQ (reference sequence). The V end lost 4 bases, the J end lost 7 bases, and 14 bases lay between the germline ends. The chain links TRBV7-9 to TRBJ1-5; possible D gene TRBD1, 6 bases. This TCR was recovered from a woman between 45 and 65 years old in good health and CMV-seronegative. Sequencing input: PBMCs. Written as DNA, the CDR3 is TGTGCCAGCAGCTCCTACAGGGTAACACAGCCCCAGCATTTT. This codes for CASSSYRVTQPQHF. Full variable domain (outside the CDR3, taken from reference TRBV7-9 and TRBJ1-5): DTGVSQNPRHKITKRGQNVTFRCDPISEHNRLYWYRQTLGQGPEFLTYFQNEAQLEKSRLLSDRFSAERPKGSFSTLEIQRTEQGDSAMYLCASSSYRVTQPQHFGDGTRLSIL.